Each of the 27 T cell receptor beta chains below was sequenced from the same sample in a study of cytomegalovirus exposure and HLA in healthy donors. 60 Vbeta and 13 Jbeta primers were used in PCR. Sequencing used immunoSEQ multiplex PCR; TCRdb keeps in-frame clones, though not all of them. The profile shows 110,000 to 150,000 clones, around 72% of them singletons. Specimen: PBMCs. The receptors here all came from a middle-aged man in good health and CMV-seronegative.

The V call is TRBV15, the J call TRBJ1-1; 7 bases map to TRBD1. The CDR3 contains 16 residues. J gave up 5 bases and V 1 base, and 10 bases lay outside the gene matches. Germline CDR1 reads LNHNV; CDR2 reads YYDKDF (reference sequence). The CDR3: CATSRGGNRGVTEAFF. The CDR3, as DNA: TGTGCCACCAGCAGAGGGGGGAACAGGGGAGTGACTGAAGCTTTCTTT.

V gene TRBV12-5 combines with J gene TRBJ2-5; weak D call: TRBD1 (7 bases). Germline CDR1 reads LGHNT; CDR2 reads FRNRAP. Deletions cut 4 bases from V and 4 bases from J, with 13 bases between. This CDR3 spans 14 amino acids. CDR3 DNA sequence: TGTGCTAGTGGTTGGCGGGACAGATTAGAGACCCAGTACTTC. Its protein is CASGWRDRLETQYF.

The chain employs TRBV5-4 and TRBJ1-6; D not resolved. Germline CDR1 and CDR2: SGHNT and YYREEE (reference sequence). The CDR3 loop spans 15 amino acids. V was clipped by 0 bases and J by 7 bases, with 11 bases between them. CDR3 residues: CASSLDPELNSPLHF. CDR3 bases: TGTGCCAGCAGCTTGGATCCCGAGTTAAATTCACCCCTCCACTTT.

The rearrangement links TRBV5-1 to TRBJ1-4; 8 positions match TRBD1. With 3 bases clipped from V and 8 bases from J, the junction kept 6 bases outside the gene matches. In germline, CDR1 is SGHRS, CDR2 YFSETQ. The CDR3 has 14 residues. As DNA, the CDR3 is TGCGCCAGCAGCTCGACAGGGGCGGTCGAAAAACTGTTTTTT. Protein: CASSSTGAVEKLFF.

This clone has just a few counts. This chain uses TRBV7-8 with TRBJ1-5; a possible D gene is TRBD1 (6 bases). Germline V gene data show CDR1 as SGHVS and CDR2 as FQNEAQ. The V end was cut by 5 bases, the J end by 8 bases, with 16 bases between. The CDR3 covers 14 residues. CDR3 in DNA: TGTGCCAGCAGCCAACAGGGCGGGTTAGAGCCCCAGCATTTT. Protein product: CASSQQGGLEPQHF.

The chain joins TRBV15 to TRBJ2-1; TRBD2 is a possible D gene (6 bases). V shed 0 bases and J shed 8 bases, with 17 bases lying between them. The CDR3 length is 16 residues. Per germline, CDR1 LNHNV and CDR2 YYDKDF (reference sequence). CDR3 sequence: CATSRDYGGVVDEQFF. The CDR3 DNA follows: TGTGCCACCAGCAGAGATTACGGGGGAGTCGTCGATGAGCAGTTCTTC.

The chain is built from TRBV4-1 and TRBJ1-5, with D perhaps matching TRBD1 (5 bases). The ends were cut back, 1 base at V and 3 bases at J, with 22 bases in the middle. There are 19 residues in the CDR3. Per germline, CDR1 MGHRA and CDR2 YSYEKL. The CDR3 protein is CASSQAGTEPFRVNQPQHF. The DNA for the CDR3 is TGCGCCAGCAGCCAAGCCGGGACTGAGCCCTTTAGGGTCAATCAGCCCCAGCATTTT.

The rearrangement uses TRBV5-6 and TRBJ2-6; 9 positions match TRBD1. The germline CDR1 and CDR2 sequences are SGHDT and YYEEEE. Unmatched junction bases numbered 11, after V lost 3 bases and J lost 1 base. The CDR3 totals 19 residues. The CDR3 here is CASSWGQGPLFSGANVLTF. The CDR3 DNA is TGTGCCAGCAGCTGGGGACAGGGACCACTTTTTTCTGGGGCCAACGTCCTGACTTTC.

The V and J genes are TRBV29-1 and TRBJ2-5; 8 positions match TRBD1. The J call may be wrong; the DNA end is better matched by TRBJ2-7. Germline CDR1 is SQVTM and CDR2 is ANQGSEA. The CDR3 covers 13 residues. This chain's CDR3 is CSVESTGAGEQYF. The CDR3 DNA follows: TGCAGCGTTGAATCGACAGGGGCGGGCGAGCAGTACTTC.

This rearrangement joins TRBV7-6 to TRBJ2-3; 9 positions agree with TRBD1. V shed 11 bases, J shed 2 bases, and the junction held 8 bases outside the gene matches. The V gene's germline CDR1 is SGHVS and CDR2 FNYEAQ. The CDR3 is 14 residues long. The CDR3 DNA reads TGTGCCCAGATCGGGGACAGGGACACAGATACGCAGTATTTT. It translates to CAQIGDRDTDTQYF. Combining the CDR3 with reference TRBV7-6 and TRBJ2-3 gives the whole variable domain GAGVSQSPRYKVTKRGQDVALRCDPISGHVSLYWYRQALGQGPEFLTYFNYEAQQDKSGLPNDRFSAERPEGSISTLTIQRTEQRDSAMYRCAQIGDRDTDTQYFGPGTRLTVL.

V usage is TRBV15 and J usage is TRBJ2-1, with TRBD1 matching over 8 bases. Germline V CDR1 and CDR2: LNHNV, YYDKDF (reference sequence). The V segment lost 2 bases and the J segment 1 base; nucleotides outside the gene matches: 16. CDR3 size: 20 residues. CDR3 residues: CATSRLRTGRIPASYNEQFF. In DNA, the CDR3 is TGTGCCACCAGCAGACTCAGGACAGGGAGGATTCCGGCGTCCTACAATGAGCAGTTCTTC.

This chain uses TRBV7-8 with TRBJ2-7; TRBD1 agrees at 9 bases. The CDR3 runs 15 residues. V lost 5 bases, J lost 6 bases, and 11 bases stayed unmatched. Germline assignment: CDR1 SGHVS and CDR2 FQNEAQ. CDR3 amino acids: CASSGYRGPLGEQYF. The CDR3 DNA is TGTGCCAGCAGCGGATACAGGGGGCCCCTCGGCGAGCAGTACTTC.

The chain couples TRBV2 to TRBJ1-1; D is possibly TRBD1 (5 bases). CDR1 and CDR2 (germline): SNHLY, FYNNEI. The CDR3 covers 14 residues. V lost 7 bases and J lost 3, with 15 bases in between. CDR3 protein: CASNLDSWDTEAFF. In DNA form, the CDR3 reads TGTGCCAGCAATCTTGACAGTTGGGACACTGAAGCTTTCTTT.

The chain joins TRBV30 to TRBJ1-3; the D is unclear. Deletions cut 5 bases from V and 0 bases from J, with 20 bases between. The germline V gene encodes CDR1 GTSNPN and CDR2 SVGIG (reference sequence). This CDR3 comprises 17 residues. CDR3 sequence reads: CAWQGGLGEISGNTIYF. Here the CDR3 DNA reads TGTGCCTGGCAAGGCGGGCTCGGGGAAATCTCTGGAAACACCATATATTTT. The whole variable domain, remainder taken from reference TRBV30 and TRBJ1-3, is SQTIHQWPATLVQPVGSPLSLECTVEGTSNPNLYWYRQAAGRGLQLLFYSVGIGQISSEVPQNLSASRPQDRQFILSSKKLLLSDSGFYLCAWQGGLGEISGNTIYFGEGSWLTVV.

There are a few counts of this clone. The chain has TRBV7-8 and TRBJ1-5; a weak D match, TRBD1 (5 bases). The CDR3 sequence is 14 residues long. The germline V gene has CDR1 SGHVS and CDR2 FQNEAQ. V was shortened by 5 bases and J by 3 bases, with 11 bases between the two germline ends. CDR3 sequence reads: CASSPDSPNQPQHF. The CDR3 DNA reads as TGTGCCAGCAGCCCTGACAGCCCCAATCAGCCCCAGCATTTT.

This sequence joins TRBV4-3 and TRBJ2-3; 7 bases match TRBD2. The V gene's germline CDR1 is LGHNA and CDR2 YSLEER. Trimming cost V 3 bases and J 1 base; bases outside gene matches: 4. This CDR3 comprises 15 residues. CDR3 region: CASSQSGARTDTQYF. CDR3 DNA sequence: TGCGCCAGCAGCCAGAGCGGGGCTCGCACAGATACGCAGTATTTT.

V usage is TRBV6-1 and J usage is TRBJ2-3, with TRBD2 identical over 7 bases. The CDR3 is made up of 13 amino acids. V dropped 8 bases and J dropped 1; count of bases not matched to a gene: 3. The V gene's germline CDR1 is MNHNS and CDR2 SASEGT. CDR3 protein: CASAGEGTDTQYF. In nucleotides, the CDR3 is TGTGCCAGCGCGGGAGAGGGCACAGATACGCAGTATTTT.

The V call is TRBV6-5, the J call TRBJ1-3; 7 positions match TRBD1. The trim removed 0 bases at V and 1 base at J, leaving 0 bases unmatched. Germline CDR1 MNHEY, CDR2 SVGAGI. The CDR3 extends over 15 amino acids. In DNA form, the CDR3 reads TGTGCCAGCAGTTACTCGACAGGGTCTGGAAACACCATATATTTT. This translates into CASSYSTGSGNTIYF.

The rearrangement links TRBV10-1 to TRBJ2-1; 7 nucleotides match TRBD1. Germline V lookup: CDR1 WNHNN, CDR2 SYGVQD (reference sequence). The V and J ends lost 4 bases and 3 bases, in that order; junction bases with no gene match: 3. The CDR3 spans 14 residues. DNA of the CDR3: TGCGCCAGCAGTGCGGGGACAGACTACAATGAGCAGTTCTTC. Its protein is CASSAGTDYNEQFF.

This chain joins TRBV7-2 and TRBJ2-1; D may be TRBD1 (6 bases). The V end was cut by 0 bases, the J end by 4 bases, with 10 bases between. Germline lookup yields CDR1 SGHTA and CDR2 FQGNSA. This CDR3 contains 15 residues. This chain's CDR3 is CASSLARGFYNEQFF. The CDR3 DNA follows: TGTGCCAGCAGCTTAGCTAGGGGGTTTTACAATGAGCAGTTCTTC.

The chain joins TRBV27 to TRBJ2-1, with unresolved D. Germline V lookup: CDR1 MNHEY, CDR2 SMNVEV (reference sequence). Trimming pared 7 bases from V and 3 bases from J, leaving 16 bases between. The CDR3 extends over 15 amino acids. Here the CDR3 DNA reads TGTGCCAGCACCCCCAGGCAGGCCAACTACAATGAGCAGTTCTTC. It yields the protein CASTPRQANYNEQFF.

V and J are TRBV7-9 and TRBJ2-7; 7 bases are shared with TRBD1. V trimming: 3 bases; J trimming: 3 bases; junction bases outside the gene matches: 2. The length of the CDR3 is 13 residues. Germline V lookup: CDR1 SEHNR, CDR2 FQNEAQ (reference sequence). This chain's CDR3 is CASSLAGGYEQYF. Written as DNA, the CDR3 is TGTGCCAGCAGCTTGGCAGGGGGCTACGAGCAGTACTTC.

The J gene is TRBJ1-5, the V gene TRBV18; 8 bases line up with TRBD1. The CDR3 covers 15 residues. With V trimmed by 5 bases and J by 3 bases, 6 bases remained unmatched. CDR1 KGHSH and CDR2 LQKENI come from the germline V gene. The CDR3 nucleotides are TGTGCCAGCTCAGCGACGGGACAGGTCAATCAGCCCCAGCATTTT. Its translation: CASSATGQVNQPQHF.

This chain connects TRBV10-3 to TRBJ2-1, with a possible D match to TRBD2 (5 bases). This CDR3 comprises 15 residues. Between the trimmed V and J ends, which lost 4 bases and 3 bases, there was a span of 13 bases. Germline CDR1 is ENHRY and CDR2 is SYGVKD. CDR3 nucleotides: TGTGCCATCAGTGTGATGAGCGGAGACTACAATGAGCAGTTCTTC. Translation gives CAISVMSGDYNEQFF.

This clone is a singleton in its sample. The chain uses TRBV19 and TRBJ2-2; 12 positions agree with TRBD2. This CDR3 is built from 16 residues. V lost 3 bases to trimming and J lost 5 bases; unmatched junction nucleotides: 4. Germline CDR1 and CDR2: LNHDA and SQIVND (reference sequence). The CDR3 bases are TGTGCCAGTAGTATGCGGCTAGCGGGAGGGACCGGGGAGCTGTTTTTT. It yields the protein CASSMRLAGGTGELFF.

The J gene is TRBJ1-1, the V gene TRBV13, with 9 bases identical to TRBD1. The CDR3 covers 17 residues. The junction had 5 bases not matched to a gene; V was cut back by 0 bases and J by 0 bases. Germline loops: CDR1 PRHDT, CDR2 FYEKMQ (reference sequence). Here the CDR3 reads CASSLGTGQGLNTEAFF. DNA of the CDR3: TGTGCCAGCAGCTTAGGTACGGGACAGGGCTTGAACACTGAAGCTTTCTTT.

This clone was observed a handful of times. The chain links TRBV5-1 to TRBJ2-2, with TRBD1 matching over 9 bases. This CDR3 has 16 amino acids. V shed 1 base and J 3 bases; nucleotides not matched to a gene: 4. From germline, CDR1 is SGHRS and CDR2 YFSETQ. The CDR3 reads CASSLRGQGDTGELFF. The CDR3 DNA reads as TGCGCCAGCAGCTTGAGGGGACAGGGAGACACCGGGGAGCTGTTTTTT. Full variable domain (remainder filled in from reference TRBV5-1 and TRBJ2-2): KAGVTQTPRYLIKTRGQQVTLSCSPISGHRSVSWYQQTPGQGLQFLFEYFSETQRNKGNFPGRFSGRQFSNSRSEMNVSTLELGDSALYLCASSLRGQGDTGELFFGEGSRLTVL.